Presented here are 14 T cell receptor beta chains from one specimen sequenced in a study of shared T cell receptors in the human thymus. Sequencing was performed with immunoSEQ multiplex PCR; in TCRdb, only in-frame clones are kept and a portion is missing. The table lists about 730,000 clones, 80% to 90% of them singletons. These data are also associated with another study on human thymus T cells.

The sequenced sample consisted of thymocytes. These receptors originate from a girl under three years old with a congenital heart defect.

The rearrangement joins TRBV11-2 to TRBJ1-2; a possible D gene is TRBD1 (5 bases). Germline CDR1 SGHAT, CDR2 FQNNGV. The ends were cut back, 3 bases at V and 3 bases at J, with 23 bases in the middle. This CDR3 spans 18 amino acids. CDR3 DNA sequence: TGTGCCAGCAGCTTGCGGGGGGGAGAGGGTTCTAAGGACTATGGCTACACCTTC. This gives the protein CASSLRGGEGSKDYGYTF. Looking up the rest from reference TRBV11-2 and TRBJ1-2 gives the full variable domain: EAGVAQSPRYKIIEKRQSVAFWCNPISGHATLYWYQQILGQGPKLLIQFQNNGVVDDSQLPKDRFSAERLKGVDSTLKIQPAKLEDSAVYLCASSLRGGEGSKDYGYTFGSGTRLTVV.

This sequence joins TRBV5-6 and TRBJ1-2, with D possibly TRBD1 on 5 matching bases. The CDR3 has 15 amino acids. The V end lost 0 bases, the J end lost 2 bases, and 11 bases lay between the germline ends. CDR1 and CDR2 from the germline V gene are SGHDT and YYEEEE. DNA for the CDR3: TGTGCCAGCAGCTTGGGGCAGGGTGGGAACTATGGCTACACCTTC. It translates to CASSLGQGGNYGYTF.

The CDR3 coding sequence is TGTGCCAGCTATGACAGGAGCAATCAGCCCCAGCATTTT. Its protein product is CASYDRSNQPQHF. This chain joins TRBV6-1 and TRBJ1-5; weak D call: TRBD1 (6 bases). The CDR3 loop spans 13 amino acids. V was pared by 8 bases and J by 1 base, with 9 bases between. CDR1 MNHNS and CDR2 SASEGT come from the germline V gene.

CDR3 bases: TGTGCCAGCAGTTCATCCCCTCGACTAAGTCAGTACTTC. Translated: CASSSSPRLSQYF. The J gene is TRBJ2-5, the V gene TRBV6-5, with a weak D call TRBD2 (5 bases). Trimming stripped 4 bases from V and 11 bases from J, with 17 bases between. Germline loops: CDR1 MNHEY, CDR2 SVGAGI. The CDR3 length is 13 residues.

J is TRBJ2-7 and V is TRBV9, with TRBD2 as a possible D gene (6 bases). V was cut by 1 base and J by 6 bases, with 20 bases left in between. The germline CDR1 and CDR2 sequences are SGDLS and YYNGEE. This CDR3 comprises 16 residues. Written as DNA, the CDR3 is TGTGCCAGCAGCGTATTTCCGTCTAGCGTTTACCCCGAGCAGTACTTC. This gives the protein CASSVFPSSVYPEQYF.

The V gene is TRBV23-1, the J gene TRBJ1-1; D gene uncertain. TRBV23-1 falls under the ORF class, with uncertain function. CDR3 length: 14 residues. The V end lost 3 bases, the J end lost 1 base, and 9 bases lay between the germline ends. The CDR3, as DNA: TGCGCCAGCAGTCATGGGGAGAGGAACACTGAAGCTTTCTTT. Translated, it gives CASSHGERNTEAFF.

As concerns this clone: Other DNA sequences in this specimen translate into the identical CDR3. The chain uses TRBV6-1 and TRBJ1-1; no clear D gene. V shed 9 bases and J shed 0 bases, with 5 bases lying between them. Germline CDR1 MNHNS, CDR2 SASEGT. The CDR3 consists of 11 residues. The CDR3 nucleotides are TGTGCCAGTTCCGTGAACACTGAAGCTTTCTTT. Protein: CASSVNTEAFF.

The chain couples TRBV30 to TRBJ1-2; D ambiguous. Between the trimmed V and J ends, which lost 5 bases and 0 bases, there was a span of 19 bases. Germline CDR1 reads GTSNPN; CDR2 reads SVGIG (reference sequence). The CDR3 sequence is 16 residues long. CDR3: CAWQTTGDSANYGYTF. The CDR3 DNA follows: TGTGCCTGGCAAACAACGGGAGACTCAGCTAACTATGGCTACACCTTC.

The chain links TRBV9 to TRBJ2-7; 9 positions agree with TRBD2. CDR1 and CDR2 from the germline V gene are SGDLS and YYNGEE. This CDR3 contains 15 residues. The ends lost 0 bases at V and 6 bases at J; junction bases unmatched: 7. The DNA for the CDR3 is TGTGCCAGCAGCGTAGCCCTGGGACTAGCCTCCGAGCAGTACTTC. The encoded protein is CASSVALGLASEQYF.

Note on this clone: Other DNA sequences in this sample translate to the same CDR3. The chain links TRBV5-4 to TRBJ1-6, with 7 positions matching TRBD1. This CDR3 contains 16 residues. Germline V gene data show CDR1 as SGHNT and CDR2 as YYREEE (reference sequence). J gave up 5 bases and V 4 bases, and 9 bases lay outside the gene matches. The CDR3 DNA sequence: TGTGCCAGCAGCCCCCGACAGGGATGTAATAATTCACCCCTCCACTTT. Amino acids: CASSPRQGCNNSPLHF.

The chain links TRBV9 to TRBJ2-1, with D possibly matching TRBD1 (6 bases). V was trimmed by 4 bases and J by 2 bases, leaving 13 bases between them. The CDR3 is 15 amino acids. Germline V gene data show CDR1 as SGDLS and CDR2 as YYNGEE. DNA for the CDR3: TGTGCCAGCAGCCAGTTGGGGGCTCCCTACAATGAGCAGTTCTTC. Protein sequence: CASSQLGAPYNEQFF.

V usage is TRBV6-1 and J usage is TRBJ2-7; the D is unclear. CDR1 and CDR2 (germline): MNHNS, SASEGT. The CDR3 contains 14 residues. V lost 3 bases and J lost 4, with 13 bases in between. The CDR3 loop reads CASSDNSFWYEQYF. Written as DNA, the CDR3 is TGTGCCAGCAGTGATAACTCCTTTTGGTACGAGCAGTACTTC.

The V call is TRBV5-1, the J call TRBJ2-1; 11 bases fit TRBD2. From germline, CDR1 is SGHRS and CDR2 YFSETQ. CDR3 length: 20 amino acids. The ends lost 3 bases at V and 0 bases at J; junction bases unmatched: 14. The CDR3 DNA is TGCGCCAGCAGCTCTAGACTAGCGGGGTTTACAACCGACTCCTACAATGAGCAGTTCTTC. It specifies CASSSRLAGFTTDSYNEQFF.

The V and J genes are TRBV7-2 and TRBJ2-7, with D perhaps matching TRBD2 (5 bases). This CDR3 is built from 16 residues. Trimming removed 1 base from V and 7 bases from J, with 20 bases in between. From germline, CDR1 is SGHTA and CDR2 FQGNSA. The CDR3 coding sequence is TGTGCCAGCAGCTTAGTATTGGAGGAACCCATCGGGGAGCAGTACTTC. This sequence encodes CASSLVLEEPIGEQYF. The entire variable domain, with the rest obtained from reference TRBV7-2 and TRBJ2-7, is as follows: GAGVSQSPSNKVTEKGKDVELRCDPISGHTALYWYRQSLGQGLEFLIYFQGNSAPDKSGLPSDRFSAERTGGSVSTLTIQRTQQEDSAVYLCASSLVLEEPIGEQYFGPGTRLTVT.